This T cell receptor (beta chain) was profiled in a study of T-cell reconstitution after alpha-beta-depleted transplantation in children. Broader study findings: A year post-transplant, T-cell counts and diversity derived mostly from newly produced T cells. Where some patients showed high TCRbeta diversity at day 60, it came from recipient T cells and thymic progenitors that had survived. Reports say that about two months after transplant, the alpha-beta T cells came out of several hundred graft clones that had expanded.

Trimming cost V 3 bases and J 4 bases; bases outside gene matches: 10. Germline CDR1 and CDR2: DFQATT and SNEGSKA (reference sequence). This CDR3 spans 16 amino acids. This clonotype was counted at least ten times. As yet, its antigen is unknown. Unique molecular identifiers were used in preparing the TCRbeta library. A single record per CDR3 protein comes from TCRdb applying MiXCR to the PCR reads. The table lists fewer than 500,000 distinct CDR3 sequences, roughly two fifths of them singletons. The chain has TRBV20-1 and TRBJ2-3; 10 nucleotides agree with TRBD2. This TCR was recovered from a girl aged 2 to 9 with aplastic anemia, due to receive a stem cell transplant. This material consisted of PBMCs, taken before TCRalphabeta/CD19-depleted stem cell transplant. In nucleotides, the CDR3 is TGCAGTGCTAGTCCCCTAGCGGGAGTGCGAGCAGATACGCAGTATTTT. It encodes CSASPLAGVRADTQYF.